These 2 T cell receptor beta chains share one sample of origin, sequenced in a study of graft-versus-host responses after intestinal transplantation (dated by TCRdb to the early 2020s). These receptors' targets are unknown. Receptor amplification or capture employed the immunoSEQ multiplex PCR assay. TCRdb mirrors the immuneACCESS table, restricted to in-frame sequences. Some clones are absent from its copies; in checked studies, under half trace to an unresolved V gene, and the reason for the others is unknown. This sample holds tens of thousands of clones; about four fifths were observed only once. Approximately 20% of the sample goes to the ten largest clones. The intended sense of this specimen's time point label: cells obtained before transplantation from donor or recipient. The specimen was unstimulated CD8+ T cells sorted from spleen or lymph node cells, collected before intestinal transplant. These receptors all stem from a human donor who received an intestinal transplant.

Only one count was recorded for this clone. The chain combines TRBV19 with TRBJ2-7; 9 nucleotides match TRBD2. With 5 bases clipped from V and 2 bases from J, the junction kept 7 bases outside the gene matches. There are 15 residues in the CDR3. CDR1 and CDR2 (germline): LNHDA, SQIVND (reference sequence). The CDR3 here is CASSRGGGATYEQYF. Here the CDR3 DNA reads TGTGCCAGTAGTCGCGGCGGGGGGGCGACCTACGAGCAGTACTTC.

The chain recombines TRBV6-5 with TRBJ2-1; the match to TRBD1 covers 10 bases. Germline CDR1 reads MNHEY; CDR2 reads SVGAGI. The J segment lost 4 bases and the V segment lost 4 bases, leaving 4 bases of the junction unmatched. This CDR3 spans 15 amino acids. The CDR3 DNA is TGTGCCAGCAGTTCCATGGGACAGGGGTACAATGAGCAGTTCTTC. Its translation is CASSSMGQGYNEQFF.